This TCR beta chain was retrieved from a study of cytomegalovirus exposure and HLA in healthy donors. The CDR3 covers 18 residues. The V gene's germline CDR1 is SGHTA and CDR2 FQGTGA. V lost 5 bases, J lost 8 bases, and 13 bases stayed unmatched. 60 Vbeta and 13 Jbeta primers were used in PCR. This table comes from immunoSEQ multiplex PCR, and its TCRdb copy is limited to in-frame clones, with some not included. There are about 130,000 clones in the sample; about 68% occur only once, and around 1.6% lies in the top ten. The origin of this receptor is a human donor in good health. The genes are TRBV7-3 and TRBJ2-2; 14 bases agree with TRBD2. Sequencing was performed on PBMCs. The CDR3 region is CASSLTGGGLAGAGELFF. Here the CDR3 DNA reads TGTGCCAGCAGCCTCACCGGCGGGGGACTAGCGGGGGCAGGGGAGCTGTTTTTT.